At least ten counts were recorded for the clone carrying this T cell receptor beta chain. The target antigen is unknown. The J segment lost 0 bases and the V segment lost 4 bases, leaving 8 bases of the junction unmatched. The CDR3 is 17 residues long. CDR1 GTSNPN and CDR2 SVGIG come from the germline V gene (reference sequence). This entry belongs to a study of T cells in Graves' hyperthyroidism and ophthalmopathy. The study, taken as a whole, reports: Blood shared most expanded thyroid clonotypes above 0.001.

The TCR beta CDR3 regions underwent amplification using RNA transcripts as the source. TCR CDR3 underwent first-round RT-PCR with the HTBI primer set. TCRdb redid the calling of the multiplex PCR reads with MiXCR, one entry per CDR3 protein. There are 300,000 to 450,000 distinct CDR3 sequences in the sample; 15% to 19% occur only once, and around a quarter lies in the top ten. Newly diagnosed hyperthyroidism, duration under 2 months, in patients aged 18 to 65. The clonotype comes from a woman between 18 and 30 years old with Graves' hyperthyroidism that later progressed to Graves' ophthalmopathy. This chain joins TRBV30 and TRBJ2-7; 14 nucleotides align to TRBD2. Sample: blood. In DNA form, the CDR3 reads TGTGCCTGGAACGACGGGACTAGCGGGAGTTTCTCCTACGAGCAGTACTTC. It codes for CAWNDGTSGSFSYEQYF.